The T cell receptor (beta chain) described here comes from a study of naive and memory T cell subsets. The study's findings and limits: TCR transcript changes with activation or differentiation may affect this RNA method.

This clonotype was counted a few times. Its cognate antigen is unknown. V lost 2 bases and J 0 bases, leaving 12 bases between the germline ends. The CDR3 consists of 16 residues. The V gene's germline CDR1 is MNHNS and CDR2 SASEGT. Ligated cDNA underwent four rounds of PCR with nested alpha and beta constant region primers and SP2. A single record per CDR3 protein comes from TCRdb applying MiXCR to the 5' RACE reads. The table lists tens of thousands of distinct CDR3 sequences, less than 10% of them singletons, with less than 20% in the top ten. The library had UMIs added by 3' ligation of an oligonucleotide to TCR cDNA. Adult healthy volunteers gave 2.5 ml peripheral blood for whole-blood RNA. Cells were not sorted; total RNA input targeted roughly 1 to 1000 ng.

The rearrangement joins TRBV6-1 to TRBJ2-3; D may correspond to TRBD1 or TRBD2 (6 bases each). This TCR was recovered from a female donor in good health. The DNA for the CDR3 is TGTGCCAGCAGTGAACTGGAGGGGGGCAGCACAGATACGCAGTATTTT. As protein: CASSELEGGSTDTQYF.